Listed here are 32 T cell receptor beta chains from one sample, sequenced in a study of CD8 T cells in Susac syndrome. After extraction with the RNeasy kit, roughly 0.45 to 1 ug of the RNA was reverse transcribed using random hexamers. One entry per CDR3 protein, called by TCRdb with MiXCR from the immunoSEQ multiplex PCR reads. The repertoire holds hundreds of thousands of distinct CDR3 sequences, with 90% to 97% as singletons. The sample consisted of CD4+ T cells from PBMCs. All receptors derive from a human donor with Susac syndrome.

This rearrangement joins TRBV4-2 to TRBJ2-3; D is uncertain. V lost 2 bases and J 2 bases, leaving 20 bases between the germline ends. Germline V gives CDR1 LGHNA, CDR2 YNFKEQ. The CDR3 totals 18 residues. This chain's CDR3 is CASSQPLSTPVPTDTQYF. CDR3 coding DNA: TGTGCCAGCAGCCAACCCTTGAGCACCCCGGTCCCCACAGATACGCAGTATTTT.

The CDR3 nucleotides read TGCGCCAGCAGCCCATCGGAGGGGAGATCGTACAATGAGCAGTTCTTC. Its protein product is CASSPSEGRSYNEQFF. The chain is built from TRBV4-1 and TRBJ2-1; D perhaps matches TRBD2 (6 bases). Germline V gene data show CDR1 as MGHRA and CDR2 as YSYEKL. Deletions cut 4 bases from V and 4 bases from J, with 17 bases between. CDR3 length: 16 amino acids.

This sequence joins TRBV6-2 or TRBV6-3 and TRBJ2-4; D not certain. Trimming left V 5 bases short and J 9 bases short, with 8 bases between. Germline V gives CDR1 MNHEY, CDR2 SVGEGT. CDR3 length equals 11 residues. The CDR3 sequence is CASSPRIIQYF. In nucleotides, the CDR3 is TGTGCCAGCAGTCCCAGGATCATTCAGTACTTC.

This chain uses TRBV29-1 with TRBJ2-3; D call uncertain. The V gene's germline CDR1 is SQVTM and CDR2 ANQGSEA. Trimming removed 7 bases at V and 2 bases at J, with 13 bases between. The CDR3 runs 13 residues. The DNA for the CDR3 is TGCAGCGCCCTACCGGAGAACACAGATACGCAGTATTTT. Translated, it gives CSALPENTDTQYF.

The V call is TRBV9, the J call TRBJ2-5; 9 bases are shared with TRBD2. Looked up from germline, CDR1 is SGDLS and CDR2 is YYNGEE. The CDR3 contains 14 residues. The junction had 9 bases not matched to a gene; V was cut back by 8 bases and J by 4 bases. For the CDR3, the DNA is TGTGCCAGTACAAATAGCGGGAGTGGAGAGACCCAGTACTTC. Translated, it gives CASTNSGSGETQYF.

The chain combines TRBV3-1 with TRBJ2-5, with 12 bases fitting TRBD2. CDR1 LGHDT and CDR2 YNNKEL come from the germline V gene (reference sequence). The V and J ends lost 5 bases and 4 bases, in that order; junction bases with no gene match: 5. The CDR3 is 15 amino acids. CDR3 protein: CASSRLAGDGETQYF. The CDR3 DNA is TGTGCCAGCAGCAGACTAGCGGGAGATGGAGAGACCCAGTACTTC.

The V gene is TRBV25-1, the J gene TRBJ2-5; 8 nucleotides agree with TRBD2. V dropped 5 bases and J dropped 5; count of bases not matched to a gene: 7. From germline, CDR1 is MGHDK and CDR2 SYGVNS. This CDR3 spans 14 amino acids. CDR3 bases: TGTGCCAGCAGTTTAGCGGGGATAAGGGAGACCCAGTACTTC. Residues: CASSLAGIRETQYF.

The CDR3 here is CSVSATPADYGYTF. The CDR3 DNA is TGCAGCGTTTCCGCGACTCCCGCGGACTATGGCTACACCTTC. This chain links TRBV29-1 with TRBJ1-2; D gene uncertain. Trimming cost V 5 bases and J 3 bases, with 16 bases left between them. CDR3 size: 14 residues. The V gene's germline CDR1 is SQVTM and CDR2 ANQGSEA.

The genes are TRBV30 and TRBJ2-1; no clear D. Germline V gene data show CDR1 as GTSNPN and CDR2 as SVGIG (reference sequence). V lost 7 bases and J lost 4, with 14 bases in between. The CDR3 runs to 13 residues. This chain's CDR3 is CAFSQTRYNEQFF. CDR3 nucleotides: TGTGCCTTTTCCCAAACCCGGTACAATGAGCAGTTCTTC.

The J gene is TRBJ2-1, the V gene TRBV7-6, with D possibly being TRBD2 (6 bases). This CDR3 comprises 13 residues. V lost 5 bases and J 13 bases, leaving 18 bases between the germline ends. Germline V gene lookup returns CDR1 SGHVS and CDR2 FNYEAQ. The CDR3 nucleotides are TGTGCCAGCAGCGCCTTAGAGCGGGCACGACAGTTCTTC. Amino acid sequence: CASSALERARQFF.

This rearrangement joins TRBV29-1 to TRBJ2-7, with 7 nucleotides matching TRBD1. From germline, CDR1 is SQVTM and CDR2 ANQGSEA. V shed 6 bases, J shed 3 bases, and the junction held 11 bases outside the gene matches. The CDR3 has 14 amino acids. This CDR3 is CSVTTRQGYYEQYF. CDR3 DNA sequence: TGCAGCGTGACCACCCGACAGGGATACTACGAGCAGTACTTC.

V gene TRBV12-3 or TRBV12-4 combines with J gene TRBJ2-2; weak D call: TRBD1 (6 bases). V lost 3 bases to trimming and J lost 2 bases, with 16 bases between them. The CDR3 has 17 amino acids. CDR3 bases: TGTGCCAGCAGTTTTCAACAGGGTTCCGGCAACACCGGGGAGCTGTTTTTT. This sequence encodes CASSFQQGSGNTGELFF.

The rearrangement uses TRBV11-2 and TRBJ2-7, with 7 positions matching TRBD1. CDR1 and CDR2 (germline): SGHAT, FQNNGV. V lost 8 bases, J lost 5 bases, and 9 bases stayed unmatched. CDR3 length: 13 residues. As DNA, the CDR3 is TGTGCCAGCGGCCGACAGGGTCCACACGAGCAGTACTTC. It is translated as CASGRQGPHEQYF.

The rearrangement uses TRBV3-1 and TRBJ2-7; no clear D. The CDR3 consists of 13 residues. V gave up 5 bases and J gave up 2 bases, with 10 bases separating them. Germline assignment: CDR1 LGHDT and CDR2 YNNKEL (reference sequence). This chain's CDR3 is CASSSPETYEQYF. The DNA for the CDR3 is TGTGCCAGCAGCTCCCCGGAAACCTACGAGCAGTACTTC.

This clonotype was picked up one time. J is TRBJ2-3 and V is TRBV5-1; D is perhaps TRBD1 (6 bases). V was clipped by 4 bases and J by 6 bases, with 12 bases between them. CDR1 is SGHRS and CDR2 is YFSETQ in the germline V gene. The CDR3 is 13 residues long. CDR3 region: CASSQPDRDTQYF. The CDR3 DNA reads TGCGCCAGCAGCCAACCCGACAGGGATACGCAGTATTTT.

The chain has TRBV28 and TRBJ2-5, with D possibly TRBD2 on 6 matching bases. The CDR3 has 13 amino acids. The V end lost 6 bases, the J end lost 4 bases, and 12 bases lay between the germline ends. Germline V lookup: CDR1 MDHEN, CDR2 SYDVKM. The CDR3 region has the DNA TGTGCCAGCAGAACCTCGGGACTAGAGACCCAGTACTTC. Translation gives CASRTSGLETQYF.

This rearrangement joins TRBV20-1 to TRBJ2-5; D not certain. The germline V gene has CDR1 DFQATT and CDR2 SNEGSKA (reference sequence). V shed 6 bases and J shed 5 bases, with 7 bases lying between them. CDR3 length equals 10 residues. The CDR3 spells CSAWFETQYF. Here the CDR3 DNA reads TGCAGTGCGTGGTTCGAGACCCAGTACTTC.

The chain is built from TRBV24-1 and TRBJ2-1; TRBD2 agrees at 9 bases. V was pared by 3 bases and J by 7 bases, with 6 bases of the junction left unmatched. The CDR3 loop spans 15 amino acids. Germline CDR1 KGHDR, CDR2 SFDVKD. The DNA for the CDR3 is TGTGCCACCAGTGATCGTAGCGGGAGATGGAATGAGCAGTTCTTC. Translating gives CATSDRSGRWNEQFF.

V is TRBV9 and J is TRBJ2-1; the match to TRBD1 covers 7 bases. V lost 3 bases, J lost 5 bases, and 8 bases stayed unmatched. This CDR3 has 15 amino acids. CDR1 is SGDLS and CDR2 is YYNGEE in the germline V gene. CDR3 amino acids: CASSEGAGPHNEQFF. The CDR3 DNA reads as TGTGCCAGCAGCGAGGGGGCGGGTCCGCACAATGAGCAGTTCTTC.

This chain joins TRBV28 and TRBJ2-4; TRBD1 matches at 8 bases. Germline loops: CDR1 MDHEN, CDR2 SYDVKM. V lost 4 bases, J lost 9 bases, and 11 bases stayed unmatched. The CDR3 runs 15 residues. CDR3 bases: TGTGCCAGCAGTTCTCGACAGGGGTGGGCGGTCATTCAGTACTTC. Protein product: CASSSRQGWAVIQYF.

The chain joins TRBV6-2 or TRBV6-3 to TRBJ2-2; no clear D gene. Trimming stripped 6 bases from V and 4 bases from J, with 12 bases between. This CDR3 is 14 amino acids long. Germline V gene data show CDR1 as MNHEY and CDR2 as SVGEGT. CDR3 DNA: TGTGCCAGCAGGGCCTCGGGTGGCACCGGGGAGCTGTTTTTT. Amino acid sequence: CASRASGGTGELFF.

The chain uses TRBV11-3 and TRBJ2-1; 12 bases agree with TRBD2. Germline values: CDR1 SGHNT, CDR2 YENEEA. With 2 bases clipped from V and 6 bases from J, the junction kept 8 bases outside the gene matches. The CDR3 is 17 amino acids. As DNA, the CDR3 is TGTGCCAGCAGCTTAACGTCTGCTAGCGGGAGGGCCAATGAGCAGTTCTTC. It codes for CASSLTSASGRANEQFF.

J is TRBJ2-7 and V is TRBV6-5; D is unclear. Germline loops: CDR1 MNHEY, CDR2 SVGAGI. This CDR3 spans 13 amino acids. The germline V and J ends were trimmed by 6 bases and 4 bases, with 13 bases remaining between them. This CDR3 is CASRANKPYEQYF. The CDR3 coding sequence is TGTGCCAGCAGGGCCAACAAGCCGTACGAGCAGTACTTC.

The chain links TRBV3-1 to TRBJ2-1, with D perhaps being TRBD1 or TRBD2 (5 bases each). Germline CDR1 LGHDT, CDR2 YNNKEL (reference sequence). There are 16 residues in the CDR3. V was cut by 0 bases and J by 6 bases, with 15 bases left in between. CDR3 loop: CASSQDSGQGGNEQFF. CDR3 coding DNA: TGTGCCAGCAGCCAAGATTCGGGGCAGGGTGGCAATGAGCAGTTCTTC.

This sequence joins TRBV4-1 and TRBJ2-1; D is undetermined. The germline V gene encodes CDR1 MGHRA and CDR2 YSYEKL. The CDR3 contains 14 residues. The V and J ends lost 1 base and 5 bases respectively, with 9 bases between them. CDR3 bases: TGCGCCAGCAGCCAAGGAATTAGAAACAATGAGCAGTTCTTC. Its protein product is CASSQGIRNNEQFF.

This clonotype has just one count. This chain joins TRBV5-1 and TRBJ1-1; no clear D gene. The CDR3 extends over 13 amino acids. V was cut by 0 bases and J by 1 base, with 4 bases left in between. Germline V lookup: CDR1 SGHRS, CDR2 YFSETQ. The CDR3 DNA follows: TGCGCCAGCAGCTTGGCGAAGAACACTGAAGCTTTCTTT. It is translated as CASSLAKNTEAFF.

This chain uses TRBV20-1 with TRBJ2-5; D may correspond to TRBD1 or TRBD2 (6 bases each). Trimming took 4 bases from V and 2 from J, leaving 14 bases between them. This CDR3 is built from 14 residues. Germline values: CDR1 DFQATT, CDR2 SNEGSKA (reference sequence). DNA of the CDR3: TGCAGTGCTATTGTCGCGGGGACACAAGAGACCCAGTACTTC. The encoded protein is CSAIVAGTQETQYF.

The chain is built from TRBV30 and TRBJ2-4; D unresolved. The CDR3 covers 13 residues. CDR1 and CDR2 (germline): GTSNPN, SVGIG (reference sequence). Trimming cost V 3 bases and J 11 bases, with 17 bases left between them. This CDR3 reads CAWSNRAETLQYF. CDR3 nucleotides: TGTGCCTGGAGCAACCGGGCCGAAACCCTTCAGTACTTC.

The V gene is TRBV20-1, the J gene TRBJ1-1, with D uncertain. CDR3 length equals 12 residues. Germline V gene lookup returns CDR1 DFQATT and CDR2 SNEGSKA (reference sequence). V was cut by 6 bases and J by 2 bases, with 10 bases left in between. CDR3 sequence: CSARNTNTEAFF. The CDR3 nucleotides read TGCAGTGCCCGGAACACTAACACTGAAGCTTTCTTT.

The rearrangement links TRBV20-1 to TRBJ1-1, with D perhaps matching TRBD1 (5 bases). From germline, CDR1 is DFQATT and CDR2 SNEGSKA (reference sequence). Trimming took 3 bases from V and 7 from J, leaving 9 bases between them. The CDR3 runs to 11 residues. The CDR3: CSASLGDEAFF. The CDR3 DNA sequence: TGCAGTGCTAGCCTGGGGGATGAAGCTTTCTTT.

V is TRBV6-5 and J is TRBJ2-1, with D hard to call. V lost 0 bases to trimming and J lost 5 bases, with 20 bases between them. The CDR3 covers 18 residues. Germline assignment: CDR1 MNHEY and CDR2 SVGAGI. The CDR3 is CASSYSLVSSADDNEQFF. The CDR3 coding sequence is TGTGCCAGCAGTTACTCGCTAGTTTCGTCGGCGGATGACAATGAGCAGTTCTTC.

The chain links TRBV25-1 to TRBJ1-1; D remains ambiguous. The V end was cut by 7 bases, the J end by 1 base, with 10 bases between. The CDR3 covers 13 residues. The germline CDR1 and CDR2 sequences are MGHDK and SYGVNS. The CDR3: CASTYRANTEAFF. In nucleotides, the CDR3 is TGTGCCAGCACGTATAGGGCGAACACTGAAGCTTTCTTT.